This T cell receptor beta chain was obtained from a study of shared clonotypes between healthy human individuals. Data came from immunoSEQ multiplex PCR; TCRdb stores just in-frame clones and leaves some out. The sample lists 330,000 or so clones; more than 60% were seen once. The germline V and J ends were trimmed by 1 base and 5 bases, with 9 bases remaining between them. Germline assignment: CDR1 SGHRS and CDR2 YFSETQ. This CDR3 is built from 14 residues. In regard to this clone: Its antigen is unidentified. The same CDR3 arises from other DNA sequences in this sample as well.

Study findings and constraints: Non-shared clonotypes displayed generation probabilities falling below those of clonotypes present in all four donors. Sharing across four donors was highest in naive CD4 (roughly 5%) and lowest in memory CD8 (about 0.4%). Researchers found naive subsets generally carried larger estimated richness than memory subsets.

The receptor comes from a man aged 30-40 years in good health. V gene TRBV5-1 combines with J gene TRBJ1-4; weak D call: TRBD1 (5 bases). Material for sequencing was memory CD4+ T cells sorted from blood. Stated subset: CD45RA-negative fraction. The DNA for the CDR3 is TGCGCCAGCAGCTTGAGCCAGGGAAATGAAAAACTGTTTTTT. Amino acid sequence: CASSLSQGNEKLFF.